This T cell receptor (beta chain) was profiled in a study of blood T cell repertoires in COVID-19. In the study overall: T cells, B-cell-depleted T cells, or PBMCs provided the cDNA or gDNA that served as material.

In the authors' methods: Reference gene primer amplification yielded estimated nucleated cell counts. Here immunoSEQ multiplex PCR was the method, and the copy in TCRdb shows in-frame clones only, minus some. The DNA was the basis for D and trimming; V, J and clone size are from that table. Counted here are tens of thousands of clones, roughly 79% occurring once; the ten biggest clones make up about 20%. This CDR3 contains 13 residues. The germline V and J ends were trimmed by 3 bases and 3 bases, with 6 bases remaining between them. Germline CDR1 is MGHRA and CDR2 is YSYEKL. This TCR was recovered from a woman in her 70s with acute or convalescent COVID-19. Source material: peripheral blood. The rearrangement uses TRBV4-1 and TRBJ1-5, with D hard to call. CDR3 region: CASSHSDNQPQHF. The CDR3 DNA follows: TGCGCCAGCAGCCACTCAGACAATCAGCCCCAGCATTTT.